Listed here is a single TCR beta chain. This specimen comes from a study of control samples from healthy donors and cancer patients. CDR1 is MNHEY and CDR2 is SMNVEV in the germline V gene (reference sequence). Trimming removed 6 bases from V and 10 bases from J, with 1 base in between. The CDR3 spans 8 residues. Sequenced by immunoSEQ multiplex PCR; TCRdb stores in-frame clones only, minus some. The data contain around 75,000 clones, around 92% of them singletons. The sequence was collected from a woman between 55 and 75 years old in good health. Sequenced: blood. The rearrangement links TRBV27 to TRBJ1-5; D is undetermined. The CDR3 region is CASSPQHF. The CDR3 bases are TGTGCCAGCAGCCCCCAGCATTTT.